This T cell receptor (beta chain) was identified during a study of T cells in Graves' hyperthyroidism and ophthalmopathy. Study-level findings and limits: By a 13 V-J model, ophthalmopathy was set apart from stable hyperthyroidism.

In making diagnoses, clinical symptoms, serum thyroxine and TRAb, thyroid ultrasound and orbital computed tomography were all used. A note on this clonotype: Its matching antigen is unknown. A read error may explain this, as a much larger clone is one base away.

CDR1 and CDR2 (germline): SEHNR, FQNEAQ (reference sequence). V dropped 5 bases and J dropped 0; count of bases not matched to a gene: 7. CDR3 length equals 17 residues. Amplification targeted TCR beta CDR3 regions from RNA transcripts. HTBI primers were used for first-round RT-PCR of the TCR CDR3. TCRdb re-called the multiplex PCR reads through MiXCR, storing one row per CDR3 protein. The sample shows around 500,000 distinct CDR3 sequences, about 16% of them seen only once. The sequence was collected from a woman aged 25 to 45 with Graves' ophthalmopathy. Sequencing used blood. This chain uses TRBV7-9 with TRBJ2-3; 11 nucleotides agree with TRBD2. The CDR3 reads CASSPPLAGGSTDTQYF. In DNA form, the CDR3 reads TGTGCCAGCAGCCCCCCGCTAGCGGGAGGAAGCACAGATACGCAGTATTTT.